This T cell receptor beta chain was captured by sequencing in a study of T cell changes during pregnancy in multiple sclerosis (dated by TCRdb to about 2019). For the study in its entirety: Changes in the T cell repertoire over the course of pregnancy were examined in this study in women with multiple sclerosis.

Library preparation employed the immunoSEQ multiplex PCR assay. TCRdb carries this immuneACCESS record with in-frame sequences only. Its versions omit some clonotypes, under half of them owing to an unresolved V gene in the studies checked, with the rest unexplained. This sample lists around 42,000 clones; around 90% were detected once. Together, the top ten hold less than 0.95% of the sample. Worth noting for this clone: Its antigen is still unknown. Per-base qualities were not stored, and no clone one base away is much larger.

Sequenced material: CD4+ T cells from peripheral blood mononuclear cells, taken before pregnancy. The receptor comes from a female donor with multiple sclerosis, enrolled in a pregnancy study.

The nucleotide sequence is given as TGTGCCAGCAGCTCCGGCGGAGGGCAGAGTGAAAAACTGTTTTTT. It translates to CASSSGGGQSEKLFF. The rearranged segments are TRBV9 and TRBJ1-4; there is no confident call for the D gene. V is reduced by 4 bases and J by 7 bases, leaving a spacing of 17 bases between them. The CDR3, cysteine through phenylalanine, is 15 amino acids long. Only the CDR3 DNA stays, 45 bases, in frame from base 1. CDR1 and CDR2, per the germline V gene, are SGDLS and YYNGEE.